This is a list of T cell receptor beta chains from one sample in a study of CD8 T cells in Susac syndrome. In TCRdb, the immunoSEQ multiplex PCR reads were re-called with MiXCR into one record per CDR3 protein. The sample has approximately 190,000 distinct CDR3 sequences, roughly 95% seen once. Sequences were obtained from CD4+ T cells from PBMCs. These receptors originate from a human donor with Susac syndrome. The CDR3 runs from the conserved cysteine through the conserved F or W. D genes are given only for firm matches. Some rows have no size entry. The others give once, few or many, or a class for an expanded clone.

clone_size d_call j_call v_call cdr3_nt cdr3_aa
once TRBD1 TRBJ1-2 TRBV11-2 TGTGCCAGCAGCTTAGGACAGGGGGGCACCTTC CASSLGQGGTF
. TRBD1 TRBJ1-1 TRBV18 TGTGCCAGCTCACCGGACAGGTCTGAAGCTTTCTTT CASSPDRSEAFF
. . TRBJ1-4 TRBV15 TGTGCCACCAGACAGGGATATAATGAAAAACTGTTTTTT CATRQGYNEKLFF
. . TRBJ2-7 TRBV4-1 TGCGCCAGCAGCCAAGAACAGGCCAAGATCTACGAGCAGTACTTC CASSQEQAKIYEQYF
once . TRBJ2-1 TRBV20-1 TGCAGTTCTCAGGGGGGGATAAGCTCCTACAATGAGCAGTTCTTC CSSQGGISSYNEQFF
. . TRBJ1-4 TRBV30 TGTGCCTGGAGTGTAAACAGATATAATGAAAAACTGTTTTTT CAWSVNRYNEKLFF
. . TRBJ2-3 TRBV9 TGTGCCAGCAGCCCAAAGGGAGCGGCTAGCACAGATACGCAGTATTTT CASSPKGAASTDTQYF
. . TRBJ2-2 TRBV12-3/TRBV12-4 TGTGCCAGCAGTTTCACGGGTCCCACCGGGGAGCTGTTTTTT CASSFTGPTGELFF
. TRBD1 TRBJ1-1 TRBV28 TGTGCCAGCAGTTCGGACAGGGCGAACACTGAAGCTTTCTTT CASSSDRANTEAFF
. TRBD1 TRBJ1-1 TRBV6-5 TGTGCCAGCAGGACAGGGGGCATCACGAACACTGAAGCTTTCTTT CASRTGGITNTEAFF
. . TRBJ2-1 TRBV14 TGTGCCAGCAGCCAAGACAGGGGTCGGATCTACAATGAGCAGTTCTTC CASSQDRGRIYNEQFF
. . TRBJ2-5 TRBV3-1 TGTGCCAGCAGCAAAGGCCCCGGGCAACAAGAGACCCAGTACTTC CASSKGPGQQETQYF
. . TRBJ2-7 TRBV27 TGTGCCAGGACGGGGGCAGCGTACTCCTACGAGCAGTACTTC CARTGAAYSYEQYF
. . TRBJ1-1 TRBV6-5 TGTGCCAGCAAGAGGTCGTTCAGCGTCGAAGCTTTCTTT CASKRSFSVEAFF
. . TRBJ1-5 TRBV7-2 TGTGCCAGCAGCTTAGTTGGCAATCAGCCCCAGCATTTT CASSLVGNQPQHF
. TRBD2 TRBJ2-3 TRBV7-2 TGTGCCAGCAGCCGCCGGGGGGGGCCTGGAGATACGCAGTATTTT CASSRRGGPGDTQYF
. TRBD1 TRBJ2-2 TRBV15 TGTGCCACCTCTCAGGGGGCAGTCGCCGGGGAGCTGTTTTTT CATSQGAVAGELFF
. TRBD1 TRBJ1-5 TRBV15 TGTGCCACCAGCCGTAAGCTGGACAGGGACCAGCCCCAGCATTTT CATSRKLDRDQPQHF
. . TRBJ2-2 TRBV7-2 TGTGCCAGCAGCATCCTTAGCGTGAACACCGGGGAGCTGTTTTTT CASSILSVNTGELFF
. TRBD1 TRBJ2-5 TRBV7-2 TGTGCCAGCAGCCCCCAAGGACAGGTCCTGGTAGAGACCCAGTACTTC CASSPQGQVLVETQYF
. . TRBJ1-2 TRBV30 TGTGCCTTAAACGGGGGGACGTATGGCTACACCTTC CALNGGTYGYTF
. TRBD1 TRBJ1-1 TRBV9 TGTGCCAGCAGCACGCGACAGGGTATGGACACTGAAGCTTTCTTT CASSTRQGMDTEAFF
. . TRBJ1-5 TRBV5-6 TGTGCCAGCAGCGGTGTGAATCAGCCCCAGCATTTT CASSGVNQPQHF
. TRBD1 TRBJ1-3 TRBV11-1 TGTGCCAGCAGCCGAGGGACAGGGACGGACACCATATATTTT CASSRGTGTDTIYF
once . TRBJ2-2 TRBV15 TGTGCCACCAGCCAACGGGACACCGGGGAGCTGTTTTTT CATSQRDTGELFF
. TRBD2 TRBJ2-7 TRBV15 TGTGCCACCAGCAGGGATGGACTAGCGGGGGGCATCTCCTACGAGCAGTACTTC CATSRDGLAGGISYEQYF
. TRBD1 TRBJ1-6 TRBV7-3 TGTGCCAGCAGTCACTACCCGGACAGGATTAATTCACCCCTCCACTTT CASSHYPDRINSPLHF
. . TRBJ2-7 TRBV7-2 TGTGCCAGCAGCTTAATCGGGTCCGAGCAGTACTTC CASSLIGSEQYF
. . TRBJ1-1 TRBV6-5 TGTGCCACCGTACGTCCCGGGATGGGTGAAGCTTTCTTT CATVRPGMGEAFF
. . TRBJ1-1 TRBV4-1 TGCGCCAGCAGGGAAAACTTGAAGAACACTGAAGCTTTCTTT CASRENLKNTEAFF
. TRBD2 TRBJ2-3 TRBV4-2 TGTGCCAGCAGCCAAGAGAGCGGGCTAGCGGGAGATCTCAGCGATACGCAGTATTTT CASSQESGLAGDLSDTQYF
. . TRBJ2-7 TRBV4-3 TGCGCCAGCAGCCCAGAAAGGGGGGGTATCTACGAGCAGTACTTC CASSPERGGIYEQYF
. TRBD1 TRBJ2-5 TRBV13 TGTGCCAGCAGCTTTCGCCTCGGACAGGGGTTTGAGACCCAGTACTTC CASSFRLGQGFETQYF
. . TRBJ1-1 TRBV5-5 TGTGCCAGCAGCTTTTTAGGGATGAACACTGAAGCTTTCTTT CASSFLGMNTEAFF
. TRBD2 TRBJ2-1 TRBV3-1 TGTGCCAGCACGGGGGGGATACTCGCCTCCTACAATGAGCAGTTCTTC CASTGGILASYNEQFF
. . TRBJ1-2 TRBV7-9 TGTGCCAGCAGCAGTTCACTCACCGTTAACTATGGCTACACCTTC CASSSSLTVNYGYTF
once TRBD1 TRBJ2-1 TRBV7-9 TGTGCCAGCAGCAGGGGACAGGGGGCTGATGAGCAGTTCTTC CASSRGQGADEQFF
. . TRBJ1-2 TRBV6-5 TGTGCCAGCAGTCCATTCCCCCGGGCTTACCATGGCTACACCTTC CASSPFPRAYHGYTF
. . TRBJ2-4 TRBV6-2/TRBV6-3 TGTGCCAGCAGGGGAATGCAAAACATTCAGTACTTC CASRGMQNIQYF
. TRBD1 TRBJ1-5 TRBV15 TGTGCCACCAGCAGGGGACAGATGGATCAGCCCCAGCATTTT CATSRGQMDQPQHF
. . TRBJ2-5 TRBV7-2 TGTGCCAGCAGCCCTAGAGGGGCGTCTGGAGAGACCCAGTACTTC CASSPRGASGETQYF
. . TRBJ1-6 TRBV30 TGTGCCTGGAGTACGTACAGAAATTCACCCCTCCACTTT CAWSTYRNSPLHF
. . TRBJ1-2 TRBV30 TGTGCCTGGAGTGACGGCAGGACCTATGGCTACACCTTC CAWSDGRTYGYTF
. . TRBJ1-1 TRBV18 TGTGCCAGCTCACCAAAGGTTTCGAACACTGAAGCTTTCTTT CASSPKVSNTEAFF
. . TRBJ1-1 TRBV2 TGTGCCAGCAGAGGGAAAATCCTTGGGGCAGTTGACACTGAAGCTTTCTTT CASRGKILGAVDTEAFF
. TRBD2 TRBJ2-4 TRBV20-1 TGCAGTGCTAGAGTCGGGGGGGCCAAAAACATTCAGTACTTC CSARVGGAKNIQYF
once TRBD2 TRBJ2-5 TRBV30 TGTGCCTGGAGTGTACAGACAGCGGGGGGCTCGACCCAGTACTTC CAWSVQTAGGSTQYF
. TRBD1 TRBJ2-5 TRBV12-3/TRBV12-4 TGTGCCAGCAGTAGGGGACAGGGCAGAGAGACCCAGTACTTC CASSRGQGRETQYF
. . TRBJ2-7 TRBV25-1 TGTGCCAGCAGTGAATTAGACGCGGGGCGGTACGAGCAGTACTTC CASSELDAGRYEQYF